This section outlines one TCR beta chain sequence together with its context. Its antigen is currently unknown. These data originate in a study of shared clonotypes between healthy human individuals. Study context: CD4 naive cells filled three plates per donor, CD4 memory three, CD8 naive two and CD8 memory one. Study results and limitations: Rarefaction exposed incomplete sorted-subset sequencing despite large depth. When naive CD4 clonotypes were compared across a few donors, 4% to 5.5% were shared.

Generated by immunoSEQ multiplex PCR, the TCRdb table keeps only in-frame clones and is missing some. The sample holds over a million clones, 98% seen once. The V and J ends lost 0 bases and 3 bases respectively, with 8 bases between them. Per the germline V gene, CDR1 is MGHRA and CDR2 is YSYEKL. This CDR3 spans 14 amino acids. Material for sequencing was naive CD4+ T cells sorted from blood. The subset is: CD45RA+ positively selected. J is TRBJ1-1 and V is TRBV4-1; D call uncertain. This sequence was found in a man aged 30 to 45 in good health. CDR3 DNA sequence: TGCGCCAGCAGCCAAGATTACGGGGACACTGAAGCTTTCTTT. Protein sequence: CASSQDYGDTEAFF.